This T cell receptor beta chain was observed in a study of shared clonotypes between healthy human individuals. Study results and limitations: The study generally estimated greater richness for naive than memory subsets.

TCRdb's table, derived via immunoSEQ multiplex PCR, lists solely in-frame clones and lacks some. The sample has about 1 million clones, about 76% seen once; the top ten hold roughly 1.4%. In germline, CDR1 is DFQATT, CDR2 SNEGSKA (reference sequence). The CDR3 contains 11 residues. Trimming pared 5 bases from V and 6 bases from J, leaving 7 bases between. Of note for this clone: The antigen is undetermined.

The sample was memory CD4+ T cells sorted from blood. The subset: CD45RA-negative fraction. The clonotype comes from a man younger than 35 in good health. The V and J genes are TRBV20-1 and TRBJ2-2, with a possible D match to TRBD1 (5 bases). CDR3: CSAGAPGELFF. CDR3 DNA sequence: TGCAGTGCTGGGGCCCCCGGGGAGCTGTTTTTT.